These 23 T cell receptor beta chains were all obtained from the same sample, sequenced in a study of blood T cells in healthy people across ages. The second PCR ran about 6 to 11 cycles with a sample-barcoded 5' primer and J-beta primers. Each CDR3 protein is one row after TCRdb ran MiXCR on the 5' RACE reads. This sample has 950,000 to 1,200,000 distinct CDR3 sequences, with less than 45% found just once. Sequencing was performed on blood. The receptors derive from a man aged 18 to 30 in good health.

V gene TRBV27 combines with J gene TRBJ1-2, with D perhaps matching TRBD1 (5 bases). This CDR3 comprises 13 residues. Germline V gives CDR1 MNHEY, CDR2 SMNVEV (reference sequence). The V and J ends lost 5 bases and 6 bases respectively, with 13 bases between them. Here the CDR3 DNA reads TGTGCCAGCAGTCGGGGGGGGTTGGATGGCTACACCTTC. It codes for CASSRGGLDGYTF.

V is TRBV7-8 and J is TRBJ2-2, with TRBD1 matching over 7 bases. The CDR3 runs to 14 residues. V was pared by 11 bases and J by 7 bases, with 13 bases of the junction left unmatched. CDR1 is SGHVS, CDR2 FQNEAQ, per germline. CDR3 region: CASMRGPENGELFF. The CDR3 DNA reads TGTGCCTCTATGAGGGGGCCCGAGAACGGGGAGCTGTTTTTT.

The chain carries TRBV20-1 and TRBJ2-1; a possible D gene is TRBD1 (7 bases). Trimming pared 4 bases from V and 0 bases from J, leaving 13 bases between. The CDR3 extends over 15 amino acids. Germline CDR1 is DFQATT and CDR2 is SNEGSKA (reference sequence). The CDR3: CSANRGGNSYNEQFF. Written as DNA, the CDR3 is TGCAGTGCTAACAGGGGAGGAAACTCCTACAATGAGCAGTTCTTC.

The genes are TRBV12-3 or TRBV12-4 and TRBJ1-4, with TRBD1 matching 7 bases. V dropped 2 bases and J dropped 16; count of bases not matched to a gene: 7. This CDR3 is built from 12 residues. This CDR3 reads CASSLNFDRAFF. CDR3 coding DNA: TGTGCCAGCAGTTTAAATTTCGACAGGGCGTTTTTT.

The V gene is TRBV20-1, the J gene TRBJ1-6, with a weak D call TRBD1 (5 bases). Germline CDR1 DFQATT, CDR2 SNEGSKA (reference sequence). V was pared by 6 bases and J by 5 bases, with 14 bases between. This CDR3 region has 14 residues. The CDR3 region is CSATQGFNNSPLHF. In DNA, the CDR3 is TGCAGTGCCACCCAGGGATTTAATAATTCACCCCTCCACTTT.

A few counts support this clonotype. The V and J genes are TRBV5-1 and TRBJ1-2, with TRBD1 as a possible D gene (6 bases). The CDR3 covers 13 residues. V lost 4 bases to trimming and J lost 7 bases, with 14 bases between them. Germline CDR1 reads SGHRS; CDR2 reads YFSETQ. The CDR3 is CASSRGGAGGYTF. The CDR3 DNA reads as TGCGCCAGCAGCCGCGGGGGGGCAGGTGGCTACACCTTC. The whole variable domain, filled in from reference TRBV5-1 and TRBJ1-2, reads KAGVTQTPRYLIKTRGQQVTLSCSPISGHRSVSWYQQTPGQGLQFLFEYFSETQRNKGNFPGRFSGRQFSNSRSEMNVSTLELGDSALYLCASSRGGAGGYTFGSGTRLTVV.

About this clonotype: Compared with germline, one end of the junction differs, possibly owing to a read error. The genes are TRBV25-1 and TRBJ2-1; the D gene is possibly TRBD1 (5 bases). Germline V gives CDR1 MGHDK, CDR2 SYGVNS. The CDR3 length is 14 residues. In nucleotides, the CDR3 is TGTGCCAGCAGTGACGACAGAAGAATCAATGAGCGGTTCTTC. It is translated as CASSDDRRINERFF.

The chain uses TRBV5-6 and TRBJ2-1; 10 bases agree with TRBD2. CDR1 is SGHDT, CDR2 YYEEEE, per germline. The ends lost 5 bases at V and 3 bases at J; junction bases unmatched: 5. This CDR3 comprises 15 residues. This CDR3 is CASSTGLASYNEQFF. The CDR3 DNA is TGTGCCAGCAGTACGGGACTAGCGAGCTACAATGAGCAGTTCTTC.

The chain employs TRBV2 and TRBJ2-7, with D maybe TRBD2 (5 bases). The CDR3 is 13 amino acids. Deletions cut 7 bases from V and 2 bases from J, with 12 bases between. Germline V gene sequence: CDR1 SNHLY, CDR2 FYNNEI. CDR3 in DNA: TGTGCCAGCAAGACTATCGGCACCTACGAGCAGTACTTC. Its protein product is CASKTIGTYEQYF.

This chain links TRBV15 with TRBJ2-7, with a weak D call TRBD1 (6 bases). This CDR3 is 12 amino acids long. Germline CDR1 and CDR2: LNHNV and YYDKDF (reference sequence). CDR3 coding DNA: TGTCCAGAGCCAGGGGAATACAATGAGCAGTACTTC. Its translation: CPEPGEYNEQYF. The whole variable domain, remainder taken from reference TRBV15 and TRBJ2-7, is DAMVIQNPRYQVTQFGKPVTLSCSQTLNHNVMYWYQQKSSQAPKLLFHYYDKDFNNEADTPDNFQSRRPNTSFCFLDIRSPGLGDTAMYLCPEPGEYNEQYFGPGTRLTVT.

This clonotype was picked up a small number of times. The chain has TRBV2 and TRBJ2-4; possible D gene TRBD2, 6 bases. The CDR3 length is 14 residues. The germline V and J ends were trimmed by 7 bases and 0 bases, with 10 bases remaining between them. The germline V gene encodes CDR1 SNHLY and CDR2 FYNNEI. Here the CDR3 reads CASTPGLAKNIQYF. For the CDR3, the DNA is TGTGCCAGCACCCCGGGACTAGCCAAAAACATTCAGTACTTC. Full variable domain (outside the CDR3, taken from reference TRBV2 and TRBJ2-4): EPEVTQTPSHQVTQMGQEVILRCVPISNHLYFYWYRQILGQKVEFLVSFYNNEISEKSEIFDDQFSVERPDGSNFTLKIRSTKLEDSAMYFCASTPGLAKNIQYFGAGTRLSVL.

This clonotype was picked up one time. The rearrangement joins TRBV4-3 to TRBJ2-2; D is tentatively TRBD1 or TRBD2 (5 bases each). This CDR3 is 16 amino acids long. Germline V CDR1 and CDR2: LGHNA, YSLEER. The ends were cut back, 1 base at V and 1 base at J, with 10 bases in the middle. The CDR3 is CASSQVGTVNTGELFF. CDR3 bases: TGCGCCAGCAGCCAAGTAGGGACGGTGAACACCGGGGAGCTGTTTTTT.

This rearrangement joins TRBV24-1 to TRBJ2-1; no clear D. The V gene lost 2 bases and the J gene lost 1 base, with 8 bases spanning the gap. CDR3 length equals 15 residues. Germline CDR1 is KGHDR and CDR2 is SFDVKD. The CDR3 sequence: CATSDSGASYNEQFF. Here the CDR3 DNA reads TGTGCCACCAGTGATTCCGGAGCTTCCTACAATGAGCAGTTCTTC.

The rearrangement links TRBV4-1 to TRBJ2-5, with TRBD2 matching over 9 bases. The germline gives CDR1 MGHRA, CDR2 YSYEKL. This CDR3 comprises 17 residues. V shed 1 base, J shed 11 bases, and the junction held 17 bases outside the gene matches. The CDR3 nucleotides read TGCGCCAGCAGCCAAGCCCGGAGCGGGGGGTACTACAATGAGCAGTACTTC. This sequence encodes CASSQARSGGYYNEQYF.

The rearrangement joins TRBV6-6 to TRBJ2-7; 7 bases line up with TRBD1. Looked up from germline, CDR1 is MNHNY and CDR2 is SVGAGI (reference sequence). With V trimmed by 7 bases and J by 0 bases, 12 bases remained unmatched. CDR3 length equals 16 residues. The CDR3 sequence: CASTNPGTESSYEQYF. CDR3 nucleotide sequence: TGTGCCAGCACTAACCCGGGGACAGAGAGCTCCTACGAGCAGTACTTC.

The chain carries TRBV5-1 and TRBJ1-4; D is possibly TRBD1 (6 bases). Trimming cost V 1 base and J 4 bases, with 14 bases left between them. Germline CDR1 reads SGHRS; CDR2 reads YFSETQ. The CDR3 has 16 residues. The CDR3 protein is CASSLNGTRGNEKLFF. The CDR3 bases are TGCGCCAGCAGCTTGAACGGGACAAGGGGTAATGAAAAACTGTTTTTT.

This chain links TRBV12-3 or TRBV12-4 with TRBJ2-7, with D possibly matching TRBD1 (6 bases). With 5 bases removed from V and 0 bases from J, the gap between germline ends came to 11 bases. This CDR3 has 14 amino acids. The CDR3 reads CASSQGLNSYEQYF. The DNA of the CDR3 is TGTGCCAGCAGTCAGGGGCTCAACTCCTACGAGCAGTACTTC.

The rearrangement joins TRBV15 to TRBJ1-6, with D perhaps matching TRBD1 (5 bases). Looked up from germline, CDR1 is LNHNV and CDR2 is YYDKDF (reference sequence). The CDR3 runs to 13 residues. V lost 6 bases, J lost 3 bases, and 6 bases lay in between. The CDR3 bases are TGTGCCACCAGGGACAACTATAATTCACCCCTCCACTTT. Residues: CATRDNYNSPLHF.

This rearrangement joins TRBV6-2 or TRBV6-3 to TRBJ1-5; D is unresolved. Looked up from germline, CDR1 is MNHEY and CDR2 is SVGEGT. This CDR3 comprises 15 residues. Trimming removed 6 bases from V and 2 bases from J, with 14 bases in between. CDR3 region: CASSYEQWGNQPQHF. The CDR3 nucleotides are TGTGCCAGCAGCTATGAACAGTGGGGCAATCAGCCCCAGCATTTT.

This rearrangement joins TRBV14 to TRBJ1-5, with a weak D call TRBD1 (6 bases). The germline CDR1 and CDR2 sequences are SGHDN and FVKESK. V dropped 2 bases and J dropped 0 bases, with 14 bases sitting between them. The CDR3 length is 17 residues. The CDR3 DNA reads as TGTGCCAGCAGCCAACGGGGGCAGCATTATAGCAATCAGCCCCAGCATTTT. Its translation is CASSQRGQHYSNQPQHF.

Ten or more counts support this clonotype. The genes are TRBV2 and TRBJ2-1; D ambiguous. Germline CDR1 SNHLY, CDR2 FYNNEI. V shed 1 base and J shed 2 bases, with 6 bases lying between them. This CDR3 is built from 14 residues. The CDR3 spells CASSEDAAYNEQFF. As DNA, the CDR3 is TGTGCCAGCAGTGAAGACGCAGCCTACAATGAGCAGTTCTTC. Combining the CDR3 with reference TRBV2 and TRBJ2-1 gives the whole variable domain EPEVTQTPSHQVTQMGQEVILRCVPISNHLYFYWYRQILGQKVEFLVSFYNNEISEKSEIFDDQFSVERPDGSNFTLKIRSTKLEDSAMYFCASSEDAAYNEQFFGPGTRLTVL.

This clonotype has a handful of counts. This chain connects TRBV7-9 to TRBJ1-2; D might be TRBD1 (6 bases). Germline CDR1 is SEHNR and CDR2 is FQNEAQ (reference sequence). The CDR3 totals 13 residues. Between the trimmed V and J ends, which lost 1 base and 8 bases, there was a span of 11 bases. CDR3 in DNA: TGTGCCAGCAGCTTAGGGTCCGGGGGCGGCTACACCTTC. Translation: CASSLGSGGGYTF.

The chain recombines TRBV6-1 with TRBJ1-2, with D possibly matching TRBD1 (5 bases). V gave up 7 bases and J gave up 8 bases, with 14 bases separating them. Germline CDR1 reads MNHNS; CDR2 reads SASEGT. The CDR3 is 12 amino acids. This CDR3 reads CASIAGLGGYTF. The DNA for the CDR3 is TGTGCCAGCATTGCAGGGTTAGGCGGCTACACCTTC.